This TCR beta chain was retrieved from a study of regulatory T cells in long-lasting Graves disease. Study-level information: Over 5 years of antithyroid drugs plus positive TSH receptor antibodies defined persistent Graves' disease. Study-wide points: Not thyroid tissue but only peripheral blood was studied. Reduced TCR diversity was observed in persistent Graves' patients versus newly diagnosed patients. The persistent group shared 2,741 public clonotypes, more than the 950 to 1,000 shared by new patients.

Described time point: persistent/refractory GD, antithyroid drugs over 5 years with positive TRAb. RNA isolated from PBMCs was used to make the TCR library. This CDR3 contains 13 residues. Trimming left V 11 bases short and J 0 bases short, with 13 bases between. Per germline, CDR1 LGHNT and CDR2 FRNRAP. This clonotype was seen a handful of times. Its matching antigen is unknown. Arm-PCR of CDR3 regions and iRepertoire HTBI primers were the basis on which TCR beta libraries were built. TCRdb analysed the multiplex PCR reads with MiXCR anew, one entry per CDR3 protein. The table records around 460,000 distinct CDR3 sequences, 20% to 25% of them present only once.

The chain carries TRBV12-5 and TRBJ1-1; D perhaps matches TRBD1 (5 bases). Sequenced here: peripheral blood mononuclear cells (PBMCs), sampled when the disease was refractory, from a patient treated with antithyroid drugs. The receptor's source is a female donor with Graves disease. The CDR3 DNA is TGTGCTGGCTTTCGGGGCATGAACACTGAAGCTTTCTTT. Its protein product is CAGFRGMNTEAFF.